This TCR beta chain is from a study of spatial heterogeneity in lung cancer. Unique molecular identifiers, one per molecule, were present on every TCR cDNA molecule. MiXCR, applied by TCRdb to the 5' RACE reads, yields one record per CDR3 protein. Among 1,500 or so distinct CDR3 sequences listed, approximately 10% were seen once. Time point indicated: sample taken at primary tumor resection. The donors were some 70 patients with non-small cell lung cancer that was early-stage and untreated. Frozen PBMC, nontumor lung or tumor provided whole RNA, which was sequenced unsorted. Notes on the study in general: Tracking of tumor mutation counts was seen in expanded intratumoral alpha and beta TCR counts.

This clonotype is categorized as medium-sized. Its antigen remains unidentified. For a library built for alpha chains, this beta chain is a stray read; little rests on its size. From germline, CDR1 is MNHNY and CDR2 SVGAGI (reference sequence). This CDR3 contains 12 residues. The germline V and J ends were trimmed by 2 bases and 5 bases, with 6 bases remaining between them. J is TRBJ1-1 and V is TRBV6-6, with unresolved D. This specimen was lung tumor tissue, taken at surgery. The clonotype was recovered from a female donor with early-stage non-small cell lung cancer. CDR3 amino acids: CASSYGETEAFF. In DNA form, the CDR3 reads TGTGCCAGCAGTTACGGGGAAACTGAAGCTTTCTTT.